The 15 T cell receptor beta chains presented below share a single source sample, sequenced in a study of follicular helper T cells after annual influenza vaccination. Using immunoSEQ multiplex PCR, the repertoire was profiled, and TCRdb retains in-frame clones only, with some absent. The repertoire has roughly 4,600 clones, 82% of them found once; the top ten carry approximately 2.2%. Regarding time point: 2015-2016 season, pre-vaccination. The input for sequencing was CXCR5+ CD38- circulating T follicular helper cells from blood, taken on the day of influenza vaccination. Specified subset: circulating Tfh, non-naive CD4+CXCR5+PD-1+ (ICOS+CD38+ or ICOS-CD38-). These receptors were taken from an adult who received the influenza vaccine.

V usage is TRBV7-9 and J usage is TRBJ2-1; 8 positions agree with TRBD1. This CDR3 spans 13 amino acids. Germline V lookup: CDR1 SEHNR, CDR2 FQNEAQ (reference sequence). The junction had 6 bases not matched to a gene; V was cut back by 5 bases and J by 9 bases. The CDR3 region is CASSADRVGEQFF. As DNA, the CDR3 is TGTGCCAGCAGCGCGGACAGGGTCGGTGAGCAGTTCTTC. The full variable domain, in which reference TRBV7-9 and TRBJ2-1 provide the parts outside the CDR3, is DTGVSQNPRHKITKRGQNVTFRCDPISEHNRLYWYRQTLGQGPEFLTYFQNEAQLEKSRLLSDRFSAERPKGSFSTLEIQRTEQGDSAMYLCASSADRVGEQFFGPGTRLTVL.

The V and J genes are TRBV4-2 and TRBJ2-4; 10 nucleotides agree with TRBD2. The CDR3 has 14 residues. Unmatched junction bases numbered 5, after V lost 6 bases and J lost 6 bases. Germline CDR1 and CDR2: LGHNA and YNFKEQ. CDR3 loop: CASSSSGGGNIQYF. Here the CDR3 DNA reads TGTGCCAGCAGTTCTAGCGGGGGTGGAAACATTCAGTACTTC.

This chain uses TRBV7-3 with TRBJ2-3; 8 nucleotides agree with TRBD2. CDR1 and CDR2 from the germline V gene are SGHTA and FQGTGA. The ends lost 10 bases at V and 5 bases at J; junction bases unmatched: 11. The CDR3 loop spans 14 amino acids. The CDR3 bases are TGTGCCATCAAAACGGGGGGGCCTTTAGATACGCAGTATTTT. Amino acids: CAIKTGGPLDTQYF.

This clone was seen a single time. The chain combines TRBV4-2 with TRBJ1-4; D perhaps matches TRBD1 (5 bases). The V and J ends lost 3 bases and 2 bases respectively, with 16 bases between them. The CDR3 has 17 amino acids. CDR1 is LGHNA and CDR2 is YNFKEQ in the germline V gene. Here the CDR3 DNA reads TGTGCCAGCAGCCAGTTCAGGGACCGGTCGACTAATGAAAAACTGTTTTTT. Residues: CASSQFRDRSTNEKLFF.

The chain joins TRBV5-5 to TRBJ1-2; 7 bases fit TRBD1. Trimming at V came to 3 bases and at J to 6 bases, leaving 5 bases not matched to a gene. CDR3 length: 13 amino acids. The germline V gene has CDR1 SGHKS and CDR2 YYEKEE (reference sequence). This CDR3 reads CASSYRDRDGYTF. The CDR3 bases are TGTGCCAGCAGCTATCGCGACAGGGATGGCTACACCTTC.

The chain links TRBV6-5 to TRBJ1-2; D might be TRBD1 (5 bases). Germline-derived CDR1 and CDR2 are MNHEY and SVGAGI. The CDR3 totals 14 residues. Trimming took 5 bases from V and 8 from J, leaving 18 bases between them. CDR3 sequence (DNA): TGTGCCAGCAGTGGCTCCCTGGGGGGTAGAGGCTACACCTTC. This gives the protein CASSGSLGGRGYTF.

This clone was counted between two and nine times. The rearrangement links TRBV4-3 to TRBJ2-7; either TRBD1 or TRBD2 may fit D (6 bases each). This CDR3 is 17 amino acids long. Germline V gives CDR1 LGHNA, CDR2 YSLEER. V lost 0 bases, J lost 6 bases, and 21 bases lay in between. As DNA, the CDR3 is TGCGCCAGCAGCCAAGATCCCCCGGGGGCTAGGCTTGGCGAGCAGTACTTC. Amino acids: CASSQDPPGARLGEQYF.

Here the CDR3 reads CAISDRGLVHEQYF. CDR3 DNA: TGTGCCATCAGTGACCGGGGGTTGGTCCACGAGCAGTACTTC. The gene calls are TRBV10-3 and TRBJ2-7; a possible D gene is TRBD2 (6 bases). V lost 3 bases to trimming and J lost 5 bases, with 14 bases between them. There are 14 residues in the CDR3. Per germline, CDR1 ENHRY and CDR2 SYGVKD.

This rearrangement joins TRBV29-1 to TRBJ1-5; D is ambiguous. From germline, CDR1 is SQVTM and CDR2 ANQGSEA. V was clipped by 3 bases and J by 5 bases, with 14 bases between them. The CDR3 length is 14 residues. The CDR3 nucleotides read TGCAGCGTTGATAGGCAACCGGCGGATCAGCCCCAGCATTTT. Translation gives CSVDRQPADQPQHF.

V gene TRBV18 combines with J gene TRBJ1-2, with D unclear. Between the trimmed V and J ends, which lost 3 bases and 0 bases, there was a span of 11 bases. The CDR3 totals 15 residues. In germline, CDR1 is KGHSH, CDR2 LQKENI. The CDR3 loop is CASSPGVLANYGYTF. The CDR3 nucleotides read TGTGCCAGCTCACCGGGCGTACTCGCTAACTATGGCTACACCTTC.

The gene calls are TRBV18 and TRBJ2-5; no clear D gene. V was cut by 0 bases and J by 4 bases, with 6 bases left in between. This CDR3 is built from 13 residues. In germline, CDR1 is KGHSH, CDR2 LQKENI. The DNA of the CDR3 is TGTGCCAGCTCACCACCGCTCGGAGAGACCCAGTACTTC. Its translation: CASSPPLGETQYF.

This chain connects TRBV18 to TRBJ2-5; D is perhaps TRBD1 or TRBD2 (5 bases each). This CDR3 has 16 amino acids. The V gene's germline CDR1 is KGHSH and CDR2 LQKENI. V shed 0 bases and J shed 7 bases, with 18 bases lying between them. This chain's CDR3 is CASSPPSGRHGGTQYF. CDR3 coding DNA: TGTGCCAGCTCACCACCGTCGGGACGCCATGGGGGGACCCAGTACTTC.

V usage is TRBV5-1 and J usage is TRBJ2-5; D tentatively reads TRBD1 or TRBD2 (7 bases each). Trimming removed 4 bases at V and 3 bases at J, with 16 bases between. Germline V CDR1 and CDR2: SGHRS, YFSETQ. The CDR3 sequence is 15 residues long. The CDR3 region is CASSRQGGPEETQYF. In DNA form, the CDR3 reads TGCGCCAGCAGCCGACAGGGAGGGCCGGAAGAGACCCAGTACTTC.

The genes are TRBV7-9 and TRBJ2-7, with D tentatively TRBD1 (6 bases). Germline-derived CDR1 and CDR2 are SEHNR and FQNEAQ (reference sequence). With 1 base removed from V and 7 bases from J, the gap between germline ends came to 14 bases. The CDR3 covers 14 residues. Here the CDR3 DNA reads TGTGCCAGCAGCTTAGGACAGGCGATTGCGGAGCAGTACTTC. This translates into CASSLGQAIAEQYF.

This clone appeared a few times. J is TRBJ1-2 and V is TRBV4-2, with 11 bases aligning to TRBD1. The CDR3 length is 17 residues. From germline, CDR1 is LGHNA and CDR2 YNFKEQ. V gave up 1 base and J gave up 0 bases; unmatched junction bases: 4. CDR3 region: CASSQGTGGAANYGYTF. The CDR3 coding sequence is TGTGCCAGCAGCCAAGGGACAGGGGGCGCAGCTAACTATGGCTACACCTTC.